This is a list of T cell receptor beta chains from one sample in a study of blood T cell repertoires in COVID-19. Repertoires were generated with immunoSEQ multiplex PCR, while TCRdb's copy carries only in-frame clones and drops some. The sample comprises around 180,000 clones, roughly three quarters of which are singletons, and approximately 12% rests with the top ten. The sample taken for sequencing was peripheral blood. All receptors come from a woman aged 80 or older with COVID-19, enrolled during active disease. Both conserved end residues are part of each CDR3. The order of the fields is V gene, D gene, CDR3 protein. The D gene is left open where the match is weak.

V gene: TRBV7-2
D gene: -
CDR3 protein: CASSLAREAYEQYF

V gene: TRBV19
D gene: TRBD1
CDR3 protein: CASSYQGGNTEAFF

V gene: TRBV18
D gene: -
CDR3 protein: CASSPAGITGELFF

V gene: TRBV3-1/TRBV3-2
D gene: -
CDR3 protein: CASSPNSPQAYEQYF

V gene: TRBV29-1
D gene: -
CDR3 protein: CSVDGGNEKLFF

V gene: TRBV29-1
D gene: -
CDR3 protein: CSVGSGAATEAFF

V gene: TRBV4-3
D gene: TRBD2
CDR3 protein: CASSQDYAGGSSSYNEQFF

V gene: TRBV28
D gene: -
CDR3 protein: CASSLLYRPSGGDTQYF

V gene: TRBV30
D gene: -
CDR3 protein: CAWSSWPSNQPQHF

V gene: TRBV11-2
D gene: -
CDR3 protein: CASSPLRGRAGETQYF

V gene: TRBV6-5
D gene: -
CDR3 protein: CASSTGGAGELFF

V gene: TRBV24-1
D gene: TRBD2
CDR3 protein: CATRPGLGTGYDEQFF

V gene: TRBV3-1/TRBV3-2
D gene: -
CDR3 protein: CASSQDQRVRGELFF

V gene: TRBV2
D gene: TRBD2
CDR3 protein: CASNPGGLAGGETQYF

V gene: TRBV6-6
D gene: -
CDR3 protein: CASSHLADNSPLHF

V gene: TRBV19
D gene: -
CDR3 protein: CASSGTARETQYF

V gene: TRBV11-3
D gene: -
CDR3 protein: CASSLVGATGELFF

V gene: TRBV6-1
D gene: -
CDR3 protein: CASSDTRVTYWTGELFF

V gene: TRBV7-6
D gene: -
CDR3 protein: CASSPLAEGNGYTF

V gene: TRBV6-5
D gene: TRBD1
CDR3 protein: CASRGQGAGNTEAFF

V gene: TRBV18
D gene: -
CDR3 protein: CASSPSGSNYGYTF

V gene: TRBV28
D gene: TRBD2
CDR3 protein: CASSSPREHSETQYF

V gene: TRBV7-2
D gene: TRBD2
CDR3 protein: CASSLAWGGQTQYF

V gene: TRBV9
D gene: TRBD1
CDR3 protein: CASSGQGELFF

V gene: TRBV2
D gene: TRBD2
CDR3 protein: CASSRRLAGNTDTQYF

V gene: TRBV7-9
D gene: TRBD1
CDR3 protein: CASSPGTAYRTEAFF

V gene: TRBV5-1
D gene: TRBD2
CDR3 protein: CASSLAGGTSSLHEQYF

V gene: TRBV9
D gene: TRBD1
CDR3 protein: CASSAGQGGPYGYTF

V gene: TRBV11-3
D gene: -
CDR3 protein: CASSLDRNTEAFF

V gene: TRBV6-5
D gene: -
CDR3 protein: CASSYSGGTETQYF

V gene: TRBV11-3
D gene: -
CDR3 protein: CASSLNGGYQETQYF

V gene: TRBV4-1
D gene: TRBD2
CDR3 protein: CASSQGSGRETGELFF

V gene: TRBV12-3/TRBV12-4
D gene: -
CDR3 protein: CASRKAQGREAFF

V gene: TRBV7-2
D gene: TRBD2
CDR3 protein: CASSALAGGYNEQFF

V gene: TRBV12-3/TRBV12-4
D gene: -
CDR3 protein: CASSPLRDYGYTF

V gene: TRBV12-5
D gene: -
CDR3 protein: CASGLERWGYTF

V gene: TRBV4-2
D gene: -
CDR3 protein: CASSPDLNSNQPQHF

V gene: TRBV6-2/TRBV6-3
D gene: -
CDR3 protein: CASSYVSGVPNTEAFF

V gene: TRBV9
D gene: TRBD1
CDR3 protein: CASGQGGDTIYF

V gene: TRBV7-6
D gene: -
CDR3 protein: CASSLDRVGSTEAFF

V gene: TRBV28
D gene: -
CDR3 protein: CASSGPLAENNSPLHF

V gene: TRBV19
D gene: TRBD1
CDR3 protein: CASSQDRGYGYTF

V gene: TRBV19
D gene: -
CDR3 protein: CASSVQGNANTEAFF

V gene: TRBV5-1
D gene: TRBD1
CDR3 protein: CASSWDRVDTQYF

V gene: TRBV6-5
D gene: TRBD2
CDR3 protein: CASSSGGGANADTQYF

V gene: TRBV6-5
D gene: -
CDR3 protein: CASSYPAREGPEQYF

V gene: TRBV21-1
D gene: -
CDR3 protein: CASSKYRDRVCRLFF

V gene: TRBV6-5
D gene: TRBD1
CDR3 protein: CASRQGASNQPQHF

V gene: TRBV7-6
D gene: TRBD2
CDR3 protein: CASSTTASGSWGRDTQYF

V gene: TRBV7-8
D gene: -
CDR3 protein: CASSLLRYEQYF

V gene: TRBV28
D gene: TRBD2
CDR3 protein: CASSSLAGEPNEQFF

V gene: TRBV5-6
D gene: TRBD2
CDR3 protein: CASSLETSGGTQYF

V gene: TRBV3-1/TRBV3-2
D gene: -
CDR3 protein: CASSQDGGTSRSYNSPLHF

V gene: TRBV28
D gene: TRBD1
CDR3 protein: CASSSRGLQETQYF

V gene: TRBV5-1
D gene: -
CDR3 protein: CASTLGGRPDTQYF